Listed here are 22 T cell receptor beta chains from one sample, sequenced in a study of cytomegalovirus exposure and HLA in healthy donors. The study ran its PCR with 60 Vbeta and 13 Jbeta primers. Clones were read by immunoSEQ multiplex PCR, and TCRdb kept only the in-frame ones, dropping some. The table includes some 150,000 clones, 75% to 80% detected once. The sample was PBMCs. The receptors originated from a male donor in good health and CMV-seronegative.

V gene TRBV4-3 combines with J gene TRBJ2-4, with no clear D. V was shortened by 2 bases and J by 0 bases, with 8 bases between the two germline ends. The germline gives CDR1 LGHNA, CDR2 YSLEER. The CDR3 is 15 amino acids. The CDR3 sequence is CASSQNTVAKNIQYF. The CDR3 DNA reads TGCGCCAGCAGCCAAAACACAGTAGCCAAAAACATTCAGTACTTC.

Only a few counts were recorded for this clone. The chain joins TRBV27 to TRBJ2-1; 9 bases are shared with TRBD1. The CDR3 is 15 residues long. V lost 8 bases and J lost 8; bases outside the gene matches: 13. CDR1 and CDR2 (germline): MNHEY, SMNVEV (reference sequence). The CDR3 DNA reads TGTGCCAGCGGCATTACAGGGGGCGCGTTCCATGAGCAGTTCTTC. It codes for CASGITGGAFHEQFF.

The rearrangement uses TRBV27 and TRBJ1-3, with D possibly matching TRBD1 (6 bases). Trimming cost V 6 bases and J 2 bases, with 11 bases left between them. This CDR3 is 14 amino acids long. The V gene's germline CDR1 is MNHEY and CDR2 SMNVEV (reference sequence). The CDR3 spells CASSTGLPGNTIYF. The DNA for the CDR3 is TGTGCCAGCAGCACAGGGTTGCCTGGAAACACCATATATTTT.

The chain joins TRBV19 to TRBJ2-1, with D perhaps matching TRBD2 (6 bases). Trimming took off 5 bases at V and 5 bases at J, with 22 bases between the two ends. CDR1 and CDR2 (germline): LNHDA, SQIVND (reference sequence). This CDR3 contains 17 residues. CDR3 region: CASSFRPRSGSNNEQFF. The CDR3 bases are TGTGCCAGTAGTTTCCGCCCTCGCAGCGGGTCTAACAATGAGCAGTTCTTC.

The CDR3 nucleotides are TGTGCCAGTAGGGAGGCACCGAGAGATGAGCAGTTCTTC. Its protein product is CASREAPRDEQFF. The rearrangement joins TRBV19 to TRBJ2-1, with D possibly matching TRBD2 (5 bases). The CDR3 runs 13 residues. Germline V gene sequence: CDR1 LNHDA, CDR2 SQIVND (reference sequence). Trimming took 6 bases from V and 8 from J, leaving 14 bases between them.

V is TRBV6-5 and J is TRBJ1-1; 8 bases line up with TRBD1. Germline loops: CDR1 MNHEY, CDR2 SVGAGI. The CDR3 runs to 15 residues. With V trimmed by 7 bases and J by 0 bases, 7 bases remained unmatched. The CDR3 reads CASNLRDRMNTEAFF. The CDR3 bases are TGTGCCAGCAATCTCCGGGACAGGATGAACACTGAAGCTTTCTTT.

V is TRBV4-2 and J is TRBJ2-1; 7 bases are shared with TRBD2. The CDR3 spans 16 residues. Germline loops: CDR1 LGHNA, CDR2 YNFKEQ. The J segment lost 7 bases and the V segment lost 3 bases, leaving 12 bases of the junction unmatched. CDR3 residues: CASSHRGEGLLNEQFF. Here the CDR3 DNA reads TGTGCCAGCAGCCATCGCGGGGAGGGCTTGTTGAATGAGCAGTTCTTC.

The V and J genes are TRBV11-1 and TRBJ2-1, with D perhaps TRBD2 (7 bases). V was pared by 3 bases and J by 3 bases, with 12 bases between. The CDR3 spans 15 residues. Germline V CDR1 and CDR2: SGHAT, FQDESV (reference sequence). The CDR3 here is CASSFRRGGYNEQFF. CDR3 nucleotide sequence: TGTGCCAGCAGCTTTCGTAGGGGGGGCTACAATGAGCAGTTCTTC.

The rearrangement uses TRBV6-5 and TRBJ1-6; the D is unclear. Germline CDR1 and CDR2: MNHEY and SVGAGI. V lost 7 bases to trimming and J lost 8 bases, with 12 bases between them. The CDR3 covers 13 residues. DNA of the CDR3: TGTGCCAGCACCCCCCGCAGGCATTCACCCCTCCACTTT. Translated, it gives CASTPRRHSPLHF.

The V and J genes are TRBV25-1 and TRBJ1-4; the D gene is possibly TRBD1 (5 bases). From germline, CDR1 is MGHDK and CDR2 SYGVNS. V was trimmed by 4 bases and J by 5 bases, leaving 8 bases between them. The CDR3 sequence is 13 residues long. The CDR3 DNA follows: TGTGCCAGCAGTGCCGGGGGGAATGAAAAACTGTTTTTT. Translation gives CASSAGGNEKLFF.

J is TRBJ1-4 and V is TRBV4-3, with unresolved D. This CDR3 comprises 15 residues. Germline loops: CDR1 LGHNA, CDR2 YSLEER. The V end lost 0 bases, the J end lost 8 bases, and 13 bases lay between the germline ends. The CDR3 bases are TGCGCCAGCAGCCAAGATAAGCGACCGAGGGAAAAACTGTTTTTT. Its protein is CASSQDKRPREKLFF.

This rearrangement joins TRBV30 to TRBJ1-4; D not resolved. V was cut by 0 bases and J by 5 bases, with 13 bases left in between. Germline V gives CDR1 GTSNPN, CDR2 SVGIG (reference sequence). This CDR3 spans 15 amino acids. The CDR3 loop reads CAWSVPGRQNEKLFF. Written as DNA, the CDR3 is TGTGCCTGGAGTGTACCCGGCAGACAAAATGAAAAACTGTTTTTT.

The genes are TRBV5-1 and TRBJ1-1; a possible D gene is TRBD1 (6 bases). CDR3 length: 14 amino acids. In germline, CDR1 is SGHRS, CDR2 YFSETQ. The germline V and J ends were trimmed by 2 bases and 1 base, with 9 bases remaining between them. CDR3 residues: CASSFATGNTEAFF. The CDR3 DNA is TGCGCCAGCAGCTTCGCGACAGGGAACACTGAAGCTTTCTTT.

The V and J genes are TRBV9 and TRBJ2-2; TRBD1 aligns across 7 bases. CDR1 is SGDLS, CDR2 YYNGEE, per germline. The CDR3 has 14 amino acids. V shed 1 base and J 5 bases; nucleotides not matched to a gene: 2. CDR3 residues: CASSVQGETGELFF. The CDR3 DNA reads as TGTGCCAGCAGCGTACAGGGGGAAACCGGGGAGCTGTTTTTT.

This clone occurred a few times. The junction and the germline gene differ at one end; a read error may be behind it. The chain links TRBV7-9 to TRBJ1-1, with D possibly TRBD1 on 6 matching bases. The CDR3 covers 14 residues. The V gene's germline CDR1 is SEHNR and CDR2 FQNEAQ (reference sequence). CDR3 coding DNA: TGTTCCAGCAGCTCTGAACAGGGGAACACTGAAGCTTTCTTT. Its translation: CSSSSEQGNTEAFF.

V is TRBV11-3 and J is TRBJ2-7, with a weak D call TRBD1 (6 bases). Germline assignment: CDR1 SGHNT and CDR2 YENEEA. This CDR3 contains 13 residues. V was pared by 5 bases and J by 4 bases, with 12 bases between. For the CDR3, the DNA is TGTGCCAGCAGCCCGGACAGCTCTTACGAGCAGTACTTC. Amino acid sequence: CASSPDSSYEQYF.

There are a few counts of this clone. The chain uses TRBV18 and TRBJ2-1; weak D call: TRBD2 (6 bases). Germline V gene lookup returns CDR1 KGHSH and CDR2 LQKENI. The V end lost 2 bases, the J end lost 5 bases, and 10 bases lay between the germline ends. The CDR3 contains 14 residues. The CDR3 loop reads CASSPSGLNNEQFF. The CDR3 bases are TGTGCCAGCTCACCAAGCGGGCTAAACAATGAGCAGTTCTTC.

The CDR3 nucleotides are TGTGCCAGCAGTGAACGGGGGGGCAACAGGGGAGCGGAGACCCAGTACTTC. It encodes CASSERGGNRGAETQYF. The V and J genes are TRBV2 and TRBJ2-5; tentatively, D is TRBD2 (8 bases). The germline CDR1 and CDR2 sequences are SNHLY and FYNNEI. There are 17 residues in the CDR3. V lost 2 bases and J 5 bases, leaving 21 bases between the germline ends.

A few counts support this clone. The chain recombines TRBV21-1 with TRBJ2-2; the table's D call, TRBD1, has no DNA check behind it. TRBV21-1 corresponds to a pseudogene. The CDR3 is 15 residues long. The CDR3 is CASTRSGVGPGELFF. The CDR3, as DNA: TGTGCCAGCACCAGGTCGGGTGTGGGGCCCGGGGAGCTGTTTTTT.

This clone showed up just a few times. In nucleotides, the CDR3 is TGTGCCAGCAGGGCTACCTCTACTAGCGAGCAGTACTTC. The encoded protein is CASRATSTSEQYF. This rearrangement joins TRBV2 to TRBJ2-7; D might be TRBD2 (5 bases). The germline CDR1 and CDR2 sequences are SNHLY and FYNNEI. The V gene lost 6 bases and the J gene lost 6 bases, with 15 bases spanning the gap. The CDR3 loop spans 13 amino acids.

This clone has a handful of counts. This chain joins TRBV19 and TRBJ2-7; D is uncertain. V was pared by 3 bases and J by 4 bases, with 13 bases between. Germline V CDR1 and CDR2: LNHDA, SQIVND (reference sequence). CDR3 length: 14 amino acids. The CDR3 bases are TGTGCCAGTAGTATCGGTCCAGGCCTTTACGAGCAGTACTTC. Translation: CASSIGPGLYEQYF.

The genes are TRBV18 and TRBJ2-7, with a possible D match to TRBD1 (7 bases). Trimming removed 6 bases at V and 2 bases at J, with 17 bases between. Germline assignment: CDR1 KGHSH and CDR2 LQKENI. The CDR3 length is 15 residues. CDR3: CASSQGQEGAYEQYF. DNA of the CDR3: TGTGCCAGCTCCCAAGGACAGGAGGGAGCCTACGAGCAGTACTTC.